In this sample, the clone carrying this T cell receptor (beta chain) turned up once. The antigen is undetermined. The data were taken from a study of T cell responses to AZD1222 COVID-19 vaccine. Findings and caveats of the study: Regions left unmutated in variants are reportedly the target of nearly half of spike-specific TCRs.

Germline V gives CDR1 SGHVS, CDR2 FQNEAQ. V gave up 1 base and J gave up 7 bases, with 14 bases separating them. CDR3 length: 15 residues. The repertoire was sequenced with immunoSEQ multiplex PCR; TCRdb's copy has only in-frame clones and lacks some. The sample carries about 130,000 clones, more than 80% recorded once. The TCR sequence derives from an adult in good health. The genes are TRBV7-8 and TRBJ1-5; D may be TRBD1 (6 bases). This sample comprised peripheral blood, obtained on day 0 of AZD1222 vaccination. The DNA for the CDR3 is TGTGCCAGCAGCTTAGAGTGGGGGGCTGGGCAGCCCCAGCATTTT. Residues: CASSLEWGAGQPQHF.